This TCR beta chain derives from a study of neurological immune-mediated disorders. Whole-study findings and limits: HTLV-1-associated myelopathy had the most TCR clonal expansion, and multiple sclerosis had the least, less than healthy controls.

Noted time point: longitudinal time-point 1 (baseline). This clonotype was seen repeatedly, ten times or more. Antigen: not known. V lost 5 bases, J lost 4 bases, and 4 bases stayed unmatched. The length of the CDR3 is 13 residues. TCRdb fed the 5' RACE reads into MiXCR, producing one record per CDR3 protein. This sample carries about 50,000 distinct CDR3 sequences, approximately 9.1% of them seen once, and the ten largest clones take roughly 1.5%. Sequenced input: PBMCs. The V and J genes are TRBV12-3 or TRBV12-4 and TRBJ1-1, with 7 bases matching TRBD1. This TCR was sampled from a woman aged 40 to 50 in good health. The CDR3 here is CASSRQGPTEAFF. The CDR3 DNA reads TGTGCCAGCAGTAGACAGGGTCCCACTGAAGCTTTCTTT.